A single sample gave rise to the 2 T cell receptor beta chains below, sequenced in a study of T cells after yellow fever vaccination. One entry per CDR3 protein results from TCRdb running MiXCR on the 5' RACE reads. There are approximately 300,000 distinct CDR3 sequences in the sample; over 10% occur only once, and less than 0.55% lies in the top ten. This specimen was CD4+ T cells sorted from PBMCs, taken 45 days after the yellow fever booster vaccination. The source of these receptors is a young man who received the YFV17D yellow fever vaccine.

The chain is built from TRBV9 and TRBJ1-6; D uncertain. The CDR3 is 17 amino acids. Per germline, CDR1 SGDLS and CDR2 YYNGEE. The V end lost 0 bases, the J end lost 0 bases, and 10 bases lay between the germline ends. The CDR3, as DNA: TGTGCCAGCAGCGTAGTGGACCGTAGCTCCTATAATTCACCCCTCCACTTT. It is translated as CASSVVDRSSYNSPLHF.

The rearrangement uses TRBV4-3 and TRBJ2-6; no reliable D call. This CDR3 is built from 17 residues. V was pared by 1 base and J by 0 bases, with 10 bases between. Germline loops: CDR1 LGHNA, CDR2 YSLEER. CDR3 DNA sequence: TGCGCCAGCAGCCAAGTACTGAGGAACTCTGGGGCCAACGTCCTGACTTTC. Protein: CASSQVLRNSGANVLTF.